Following are 29 T cell receptor beta chains from one sample sequenced in a study of T cell responses to AZD1222 COVID-19 vaccine. Clones were sequenced by immunoSEQ multiplex PCR, and TCRdb holds only the in-frame ones, with some missing. The sample lists approximately 100,000 clones; over 75% were seen once. This specimen consisted of peripheral blood, obtained on day 0 of AZD1222 vaccination. The receptors derive from an adult in good health.

The chain links TRBV2 to TRBJ2-3; D possibly corresponds to TRBD1 (5 bases). Germline V gene data show CDR1 as SNHLY and CDR2 as FYNNEI. The CDR3 runs 13 residues. Trimming cost V 7 bases and J 1 base, with 9 bases left between them. For the CDR3, the DNA is TGTGCCAGCACGACAGATGGCACAGATACGCAGTATTTT. Amino acids: CASTTDGTDTQYF.

The gene calls are TRBV6-2 or TRBV6-3 and TRBJ2-3; 10 bases fit TRBD1. Germline V gene sequence: CDR1 MNHEY, CDR2 SVGEGT. After removal of 0 bases from V and 1 base from J, the junction contained 1 base not matched to a gene. CDR3 length equals 16 residues. The CDR3 nucleotides read TGTGCCAGCAGTTACTCAGGGACAGGGGGCACAGATACGCAGTATTTT. It codes for CASSYSGTGGTDTQYF.

The V call is TRBV6-5, the J call TRBJ2-7, with unresolved D. V lost 7 bases, J lost 5 bases, and 9 bases lay in between. Germline CDR1 is MNHEY and CDR2 is SVGAGI. This CDR3 contains 11 residues. The CDR3 spells CASIWRHEQYF. The CDR3 DNA is TGTGCCAGCATTTGGCGGCACGAGCAGTACTTC.

The chain joins TRBV27 to TRBJ1-4; TRBD1 is a possible D gene (5 bases). Trimming cost V 6 bases and J 11 bases, with 13 bases left between them. Germline values: CDR1 MNHEY, CDR2 SMNVEV (reference sequence). This CDR3 is 12 amino acids long. CDR3 in amino acids: CASSSPGGKLFF. The CDR3 coding sequence is TGTGCCAGCAGCAGCCCCGGGGGGAAACTGTTTTTT.

The rearrangement joins TRBV5-8 to TRBJ1-1; D is undetermined. The V gene lost 0 bases and the J gene lost 5 bases, with 17 bases spanning the gap. CDR3 length equals 16 residues. The germline V gene has CDR1 SGHTS and CDR2 YDEGEE. DNA of the CDR3: TGTGCCAGCAGCTTGGGAATGTACCGGGGAGGAACTGAAGCTTTCTTT. It specifies CASSLGMYRGGTEAFF.

This chain joins TRBV5-4 and TRBJ1-4; tentative D call: TRBD1 (6 bases). Germline loops: CDR1 SGHNT, CDR2 YYREEE (reference sequence). This CDR3 comprises 15 residues. V lost 4 bases to trimming and J lost 5 bases, with 15 bases between them. CDR3 bases: TGTGCCAGCAGCAGATCGGACAGACAGAATGAAAAACTGTTTTTT. It codes for CASSRSDRQNEKLFF.

The chain is built from TRBV19 and TRBJ2-1; D is ambiguous. V was pared by 4 bases and J by 6 bases, with 16 bases between. CDR3 length: 15 amino acids. Germline lookup yields CDR1 LNHDA and CDR2 SQIVND (reference sequence). This CDR3 is CASSTRLPELNEQFF. Written as DNA, the CDR3 is TGTGCCAGTAGTACGCGTCTCCCCGAGCTCAATGAGCAGTTCTTC.

This clone came up once. This chain uses TRBV7-9 with TRBJ2-7, with 8 bases identical to TRBD1. The ends lost 5 bases at V and 2 bases at J; junction bases unmatched: 5. The CDR3 has 14 residues. CDR1 and CDR2 from the germline V gene are SEHNR and FQNEAQ (reference sequence). The CDR3: CASSADRATYEQYF. DNA for the CDR3: TGTGCCAGCAGCGCGGACAGGGCTACCTACGAGCAGTACTTC.

The chain has TRBV6-5 and TRBJ2-5; TRBD2 is a possible D gene (5 bases). V lost 4 bases, J lost 2 bases, and 11 bases lay in between. This CDR3 contains 14 residues. Per germline, CDR1 MNHEY and CDR2 SVGAGI. CDR3 DNA: TGTGCCAGCAGTTCCCTACTAGGGCAAGAGACCCAGTACTTC. Its protein is CASSSLLGQETQYF.

The chain employs TRBV14 and TRBJ2-3; D might be TRBD2 (5 bases). CDR3 length: 14 amino acids. With 8 bases removed from V and 2 bases from J, the gap between germline ends came to 14 bases. Germline CDR1 SGHDN, CDR2 FVKESK. CDR3 bases: TGTGCCAGCTCGCTCGGCGGGCACACAGATACGCAGTATTTT. Its protein is CASSLGGHTDTQYF.

This chain uses TRBV11-2 with TRBJ2-2; 7 bases align to TRBD1. The CDR3 totals 15 residues. V shed 4 bases, J shed 3 bases, and the junction held 5 bases outside the gene matches. The V gene's germline CDR1 is SGHAT and CDR2 FQNNGV. CDR3 nucleotide sequence: TGTGCCAGCAGCTCACAGGGGTCTCACACCGGGGAGCTGTTTTTT. Residues: CASSSQGSHTGELFF.

The rearrangement links TRBV15 to TRBJ1-1; tentatively, D is TRBD1 (6 bases). V lost 0 bases and J 0 bases, leaving 8 bases between the germline ends. Looked up from germline, CDR1 is LNHNV and CDR2 is YYDKDF (reference sequence). The CDR3 totals 15 residues. Here the CDR3 DNA reads TGTGCCACCAGCAGAGAACAGGGTTTGAACACTGAAGCTTTCTTT. Protein product: CATSREQGLNTEAFF.

V gene TRBV4-1 combines with J gene TRBJ2-1, with D maybe TRBD1 (6 bases). The CDR3 totals 16 residues. Germline CDR1 reads MGHRA; CDR2 reads YSYEKL. Deletions cut 0 bases from V and 6 bases from J, with 15 bases between. The CDR3 loop reads CASSQDRTGLGNEQFF. The CDR3 bases are TGCGCCAGCAGCCAAGATCGAACAGGGCTTGGCAATGAGCAGTTCTTC.

This sequence joins TRBV9 and TRBJ1-2; maybe TRBD1 (6 bases). Per the germline V gene, CDR1 is SGDLS and CDR2 is YYNGEE. With 3 bases removed from V and 13 bases from J, the gap between germline ends came to 22 bases. The CDR3 loop spans 14 amino acids. The CDR3 loop is CASSAGGQSPRCTF. For the CDR3, the DNA is TGTGCCAGCAGCGCGGGGGGGCAGTCACCCAGGTGCACCTTC. The full variable domain, rest sourced from reference TRBV9 and TRBJ1-2, is DSGVTQTPKHLITATGQRVTLRCSPRSGDLSVYWYQQSLDQGLQFLIQYYNGEERAKGNILERFSAQQFPDLHSELNLSSLELGDSALYFCASSAGGQSPRCTFGSGTRLTVV.

The chain is built from TRBV28 and TRBJ2-7, with 7 bases fitting TRBD2. The CDR3 totals 14 residues. V was clipped by 3 bases and J by 5 bases; unmatched bases: 7. CDR1 MDHEN and CDR2 SYDVKM come from the germline V gene. The CDR3 region is CASSLGGVNNEQYF. The CDR3 DNA reads as TGTGCCAGCAGTTTGGGGGGGGTCAACAACGAGCAGTACTTC.

The V call is TRBV18, the J call TRBJ2-7; 8 bases are a match to TRBD2. This CDR3 has 15 residues. J lost 4 bases, V lost 2 bases, and 7 bases had no gene match. Germline V CDR1 and CDR2: KGHSH, LQKENI. CDR3 coding DNA: TGTGCCAGCTCACCAGGTCAGCGGGGGCTTTACGAGCAGTACTTC. Encoded protein: CASSPGQRGLYEQYF.

The chain employs TRBV24-1 and TRBJ2-1; 8 bases map to TRBD1. The junction had 8 bases not matched to a gene; V was cut back by 0 bases and J by 8 bases. Germline V gives CDR1 KGHDR, CDR2 SFDVKD. CDR3 length: 16 residues. The DNA for the CDR3 is TGTGCCACCAGTGATTTGACAGGGGGTTTGGGACATGAGCAGTTCTTC. Translated: CATSDLTGGLGHEQFF.

The chain employs TRBV4-2 and TRBJ1-2; D not resolved. V lost 4 bases and J 3 bases, leaving 6 bases between the germline ends. CDR1 and CDR2 (germline): LGHNA, YNFKEQ. This CDR3 comprises 12 residues. CDR3 loop: CASSRMDYGYTF. The DNA of the CDR3 is TGTGCCAGCAGCCGGATGGACTATGGCTACACCTTC.

The V call is TRBV19, the J call TRBJ2-2, with a tentative D call TRBD1 (6 bases). Deletions cut 3 bases from V and 6 bases from J, with 14 bases between. Germline V gene sequence: CDR1 LNHDA, CDR2 SQIVND (reference sequence). This CDR3 region has 15 residues. CDR3 DNA sequence: TGTGCCAGTAGTATCCCGGCAGGGGCGGCCGGGGAGCTGTTTTTT. It translates to CASSIPAGAAGELFF.

The rearrangement uses TRBV7-2 and TRBJ1-2, with D uncertain. In germline, CDR1 is SGHTA, CDR2 FQGNSA. The CDR3 length is 15 residues. The V gene lost 3 bases and the J gene lost 6 bases, with 17 bases spanning the gap. The CDR3 sequence is CASSFYRLSGDGYTF. In DNA, the CDR3 is TGTGCCAGCAGCTTCTACCGCCTTAGCGGCGATGGCTACACCTTC.

The V call is TRBV29-1, the J call TRBJ1-2, with no clear D. Germline CDR1 SQVTM, CDR2 ANQGSEA. Trimming left V 4 bases short and J 1 base short, with 10 bases between. CDR3 size: 13 residues. The DNA for the CDR3 is TGCAGCGTTGGAAAGGGAATTAACTATGGCTACACCTTC. Its translation: CSVGKGINYGYTF.

The V and J genes are TRBV12-3 or TRBV12-4 and TRBJ1-4; D is uncertain. V shed 5 bases and J shed 7 bases, with 11 bases lying between them. The CDR3 loop spans 13 amino acids. CDR3 in amino acids: CASSLNRAEKLFF. The CDR3, as DNA: TGTGCCAGCAGTCTGAACCGGGCTGAAAAACTGTTTTTT.

V is TRBV27 and J is TRBJ1-5, with D perhaps TRBD1 (5 bases). Per germline, CDR1 MNHEY and CDR2 SMNVEV (reference sequence). Trimming cost V 8 bases and J 5 bases, with 19 bases left between them. The CDR3 consists of 15 residues. CDR3 nucleotide sequence: TGTGCCAGCTCCTTAGGAGGAGACAGTTATCAGCCCCAGCATTTT. Protein: CASSLGGDSYQPQHF.

The rearrangement joins TRBV3-1 (or the pseudogene TRBV3-2) to TRBJ2-3; D unclear. CDR1 LGHDT and CDR2 YNNKEL come from the germline V gene (reference sequence). V lost 8 bases, J lost 6 bases, and 6 bases lay in between. This CDR3 spans 10 amino acids. DNA for the CDR3: TGTGCCAGCGGCCGGGATACGCAGTATTTT. Translation gives CASGRDTQYF.

The rearrangement links TRBV30 to TRBJ1-6; no reliable D call. CDR1 is GTSNPN and CDR2 is SVGIG in the germline V gene (reference sequence). The CDR3 sequence is 15 residues long. The V and J ends lost 3 bases and 0 bases respectively, with 9 bases between them. The CDR3 protein is CAWRSWSSYNSPLHF. The DNA for the CDR3 is TGTGCCTGGAGGTCCTGGAGCTCCTATAATTCACCCCTCCACTTT.

The V call is TRBV10-2, the J call TRBJ1-1; 11 bases are a match to TRBD1. This CDR3 has 19 amino acids. CDR1 WSHSY and CDR2 SAAADI come from the germline V gene. Trimming at V came to 5 bases and at J to 4 bases, leaving 18 bases not matched to a gene. The CDR3 spells CASSKTFYGTGGQGTEAFF. The CDR3 coding sequence is TGCGCCAGCAGTAAAACCTTCTATGGGACAGGGGGTCAGGGCACTGAAGCTTTCTTT.

The rearrangement links TRBV30 to TRBJ1-5; D possibly corresponds to TRBD1 (6 bases). Trimming left V 3 bases short and J 0 bases short, with 12 bases between. CDR3 size: 15 residues. Germline CDR1 reads GTSNPN; CDR2 reads SVGIG (reference sequence). DNA for the CDR3: TGTGCCTGGAGCGGCGGACAGTATAGCAATCAGCCCCAGCATTTT. This codes for CAWSGGQYSNQPQHF.

The chain is built from TRBV29-1 and TRBJ1-1; D perhaps matches TRBD1 (5 bases). This CDR3 is 14 amino acids long. Germline V lookup: CDR1 SQVTM, CDR2 ANQGSEA. V gave up 3 bases and J gave up 3 bases, with 14 bases separating them. The CDR3 spells CSVEEPRGHTEAFF. CDR3 nucleotides: TGCAGCGTTGAGGAACCAAGGGGCCACACTGAAGCTTTCTTT.

V is TRBV7-9 and J is TRBJ1-3, with D maybe TRBD1 (6 bases). Germline lookup yields CDR1 SEHNR and CDR2 FQNEAQ (reference sequence). V lost 2 bases to trimming and J lost 0 bases, with 14 bases between them. CDR3 length equals 17 residues. The CDR3 DNA is TGTGCCAGCAGCTTACATGGGACACCTAACTCTGGAAACACCATATATTTT. Its protein is CASSLHGTPNSGNTIYF. The whole variable domain, filled in from reference TRBV7-9 and TRBJ1-3, reads DTGVSQNPRHKITKRGQNVTFRCDPISEHNRLYWYRQTLGQGPEFLTYFQNEAQLEKSRLLSDRFSAERPKGSFSTLEIQRTEQGDSAMYLCASSLHGTPNSGNTIYFGEGSWLTVV.